Presented here are 21 T cell receptor beta chains from one specimen sequenced in a study of cytomegalovirus exposure and HLA in healthy donors. Primers for the PCR totalled 60 Vbeta and 13 Jbeta. Assay used: immunoSEQ multiplex PCR; TCRdb lists only in-frame clones, some missing. The table lists roughly 200,000 clones, 75% to 85% of them singletons, with about 0.63% in the top ten. The sequencing input was PBMCs. Every receptor here comes from a boy younger than 18 in good health and CMV-seronegative.

V usage is TRBV12-5 and J usage is TRBJ2-7; TRBD2 matches 8 bases. This CDR3 is 15 amino acids long. V dropped 3 bases and J dropped 2; count of bases not matched to a gene: 6. Germline V gene sequence: CDR1 LGHNT, CDR2 FRNRAP. The CDR3 DNA is TGTGCTAGTGGTTTAGAGCGGGGGTCCGCCTACGAGCAGTACTTC. The encoded protein is CASGLERGSAYEQYF.

The DNA for the CDR3 is TGCGCCAGCAGCCAGAGGACTAGCGGAGGGGGCACAGATACGCAGTATTTT. Amino acid sequence: CASSQRTSGGGTDTQYF. The V gene is TRBV4-3, the J gene TRBJ2-3; 10 nucleotides align to TRBD2. The CDR3 extends over 17 amino acids. After removal of 3 bases from V and 1 base from J, the junction contained 7 bases not matched to a gene. CDR1 is LGHNA, CDR2 YSLEER, per germline.

The chain couples TRBV15 to TRBJ1-1; 9 positions agree with TRBD1. The length of the CDR3 is 15 residues. J was trimmed by 0 bases and V by 3 bases; bases with no gene match: 2. The V gene's germline CDR1 is LNHNV and CDR2 YYDKDF (reference sequence). CDR3 amino acids: CATSSRTGVNTEAFF. Here the CDR3 DNA reads TGTGCCACCAGCAGCCGGACAGGGGTGAACACTGAAGCTTTCTTT.

This chain uses TRBV6-6 with TRBJ2-2; 7 bases match TRBD1. CDR1 and CDR2 (germline): MNHNY, SVGAGI (reference sequence). V shed 7 bases and J 1 base; nucleotides not matched to a gene: 6. CDR3 length equals 15 residues. The CDR3 nucleotides are TGTGCCAGCACCCGAGGACAGGAGAACACCGGGGAGCTGTTTTTT. Its translation: CASTRGQENTGELFF.

The chain combines TRBV6-1 with TRBJ2-2, with D possibly matching TRBD2 (5 bases). The CDR3 runs 18 residues. Germline assignment: CDR1 MNHNS and CDR2 SASEGT. Trimming left V 0 bases short and J 4 bases short, with 18 bases between. CDR3 nucleotide sequence: TGTGCCAGCAGTGAAGCGTTGTATCCGGGTCGGGGCACCGGGGAGCTGTTTTTT. It is translated as CASSEALYPGRGTGELFF.

The chain carries TRBV29-1 and TRBJ2-3, with a tentative D call TRBD2 (6 bases). V lost 5 bases, J lost 0 bases, and 9 bases lay in between. Germline CDR1 reads SQVTM; CDR2 reads ANQGSEA. This CDR3 spans 13 amino acids. The DNA for the CDR3 is TGCAGCGTTCGACTAGTAAGCACAGATACGCAGTATTTT. Translating gives CSVRLVSTDTQYF.

As regards this clone: The conserved closing phenylalanine or tryptophan is absent in this CDR3, likely reflecting a read error. The rearrangement joins TRBV5-6 to TRBJ1-2; 9 nucleotides match TRBD1. Germline CDR1 is SGHDT and CDR2 is YYEEEE. V shed 4 bases and J 6 bases; nucleotides not matched to a gene: 10. The CDR3 covers 15 residues. CDR3 sequence reads: CASSLWGQGGDGYTL. DNA of the CDR3: TGTGCCAGCAGCCTATGGGGACAGGGTGGCGATGGCTACACCCTC.

The CDR3 nucleotides are TGTGCCAGCAGCCTACGTGCGGGGCCAGCTTTCTTT. This gives the protein CASSLRAGPAFF. The chain is built from TRBV5-5 and TRBJ1-1, with D tentatively TRBD1 (5 bases). The CDR3 totals 12 residues. V was clipped by 4 bases and J by 10 bases, with 14 bases between them. The germline CDR1 and CDR2 sequences are SGHKS and YYEKEE (reference sequence).

The rearrangement joins TRBV4-2 to TRBJ2-1; tentative D call: TRBD2 (5 bases). CDR1 and CDR2 from the germline V gene are LGHNA and YNFKEQ. The CDR3 loop spans 16 amino acids. V lost 4 bases and J 5 bases, leaving 18 bases between the germline ends. Written as DNA, the CDR3 is TGTGCCAGCAGCCCACTCCGGGGAGAGGACGACAATGAGCAGTTCTTC. This gives the protein CASSPLRGEDDNEQFF.

The DNA for the CDR3 is TGTGCCAGCAAAAAGGGGTTGGACACTGAAGCTTTCTTT. Residues: CASKKGLDTEAFF. V is TRBV9 and J is TRBJ1-1, with a possible D match to TRBD1 (5 bases). From germline, CDR1 is SGDLS and CDR2 YYNGEE. V shed 6 bases and J shed 3 bases, with 12 bases lying between them. The CDR3 runs 13 residues.

The chain uses TRBV6-5 and TRBJ2-1; D perhaps matches TRBD1 (6 bases). CDR1 and CDR2 from the germline V gene are MNHEY and SVGAGI. This CDR3 is built from 14 residues. The V and J ends lost 6 bases and 9 bases respectively, with 18 bases between them. CDR3: CASSPVTGHPEQFF. The CDR3 DNA reads TGTGCCAGCAGCCCAGTAACAGGGCACCCTGAGCAGTTCTTC.

The CDR3 nucleotides read TGTGCCAGCAGCTTAGCCCTTGGGGGACAATACGAGCAGTACTTC. Its translation: CASSLALGGQYEQYF. This rearrangement joins TRBV7-9 to TRBJ2-7, with a weak D call TRBD1 (6 bases). The germline V gene has CDR1 SEHNR and CDR2 FQNEAQ (reference sequence). Trimming took off 0 bases at V and 4 bases at J, with 13 bases between the two ends. The CDR3 extends over 15 amino acids.

J is TRBJ2-7 and V is TRBV7-9, with D maybe TRBD1 (6 bases). The CDR3 is made up of 15 amino acids. V dropped 2 bases and J dropped 0 bases, with 11 bases sitting between them. Germline CDR1 SEHNR, CDR2 FQNEAQ (reference sequence). CDR3 in DNA: TGTGCCAGCAGCTTAAACAGGGATTACTCCTACGAGCAGTACTTC. Protein: CASSLNRDYSYEQYF.

The chain is built from TRBV6-5 and TRBJ2-2, with D tentatively TRBD1 (6 bases). CDR1 MNHEY and CDR2 SVGAGI come from the germline V gene. The CDR3 extends over 15 amino acids. The ends were cut back, 1 base at V and 4 bases at J, with 10 bases in the middle. The CDR3 DNA is TGTGCCAGCAGTTACTACTGGGGGCGCACCGGGGAGCTGTTTTTT. Translating it yields CASSYYWGRTGELFF.

The chain is built from TRBV19 and TRBJ1-2; D possibly corresponds to TRBD1 (6 bases). This CDR3 spans 11 amino acids. CDR1 is LNHDA, CDR2 SQIVND, per germline (reference sequence). CDR3 in amino acids: CAVPRGYGYTF. Written as DNA, the CDR3 is TGTGCTGTCCCCAGGGGCTATGGCTACACCTTC.

V and J are TRBV6-5 and TRBJ2-7, with 7 bases matching TRBD1. The trim removed 6 bases at V and 0 bases at J, leaving 8 bases unmatched. The CDR3 loop spans 15 amino acids. The germline gives CDR1 MNHEY, CDR2 SVGAGI. The CDR3 DNA is TGTGCCAGCAGGGCCGGGACAGACTTCTCCTACGAGCAGTACTTC. This sequence encodes CASRAGTDFSYEQYF.

The chain carries TRBV19 and TRBJ1-1; TRBD1 agrees at 7 bases. The CDR3 extends over 15 amino acids. V was clipped by 5 bases and J by 5 bases; unmatched bases: 11. Germline CDR1 reads LNHDA; CDR2 reads SQIVND (reference sequence). The CDR3 DNA reads TGTGCCAGTAGTCCTCGACAGGGATCGAGGACTGAAGCTTTCTTT. Its translation: CASSPRQGSRTEAFF.

The V call is TRBV6-5, the J call TRBJ2-2; 12 bases align to TRBD2. CDR3 length: 16 residues. Germline V gene data show CDR1 as MNHEY and CDR2 as SVGAGI. V was pared by 4 bases and J by 5 bases, with 5 bases of the junction left unmatched. Here the CDR3 DNA reads TGTGCCAGCAGTTTATCTAGCGGGAGGGGAACCGGGGAGCTGTTTTTT. Translated, it gives CASSLSSGRGTGELFF.

The chain combines TRBV29-1 with TRBJ2-3; tentatively, D is TRBD1 (6 bases). The V gene lost 6 bases and the J gene lost 4 bases, with 14 bases spanning the gap. CDR3 size: 13 residues. CDR1 and CDR2 from the germline V gene are SQVTM and ANQGSEA. In nucleotides, the CDR3 is TGCAGCGTAGACCAGGGGAGTGCAGATACGCAGTATTTT. The encoded protein is CSVDQGSADTQYF.

The chain recombines TRBV29-1 with TRBJ2-1, with 10 bases aligning to TRBD2. CDR1 and CDR2 from the germline V gene are SQVTM and ANQGSEA. This CDR3 spans 13 amino acids. The CDR3: CTVSAGGDNEQFF. CDR3 DNA: TGCACCGTCTCAGCGGGAGGGGACAATGAGCAGTTCTTC.

The rearrangement uses TRBV7-2 and TRBJ2-1; 12 bases map to TRBD2. V lost 3 bases to trimming and J lost 9 bases; unmatched junction nucleotides: 3. Germline-derived CDR1 and CDR2 are SGHTA and FQGNSA. The CDR3 covers 14 residues. This CDR3 is CASSLWTSGTEQFF. The CDR3 nucleotides are TGTGCCAGCAGCTTGTGGACTAGCGGGACTGAGCAGTTCTTC.